These 15 T cell receptor beta chains originate from one sample sequenced in a study of blood T cell repertoires in COVID-19. Data came from immunoSEQ multiplex PCR; TCRdb stores just in-frame clones and leaves some out. The sample lists about 350,000 clones; approximately 84% were seen once. The sequencing sample was made of PBMCs or T cells enriched from blood (not recorded which). Receptors originate from a woman in her twenties or thirties who had recovered from COVID-19.

The CDR3 sequence is CASSLVAQRAPTDTQYF. CDR3 DNA: TGCGCCAGCAGCTTGGTGGCCCAGCGGGCCCCCACAGATACGCAGTATTTT. The chain links TRBV5-1 to TRBJ2-3; tentative D call: TRBD2 (6 bases). CDR3 length: 17 amino acids. The V and J ends lost 0 bases and 2 bases respectively, with 16 bases between them. Germline CDR1 reads SGHRS; CDR2 reads YFSETQ.

This clone was counted a single time. The rearrangement joins TRBV18 to TRBJ2-3; maybe TRBD2 (6 bases). Germline values: CDR1 KGHSH, CDR2 LQKENI. The CDR3 sequence is 16 residues long. V gave up 1 base and J gave up 1 base, with 12 bases separating them. The CDR3 protein is CASSPLQRGGTDTQYF. The CDR3 nucleotides are TGTGCCAGCTCACCACTACAACGCGGGGGCACAGATACGCAGTATTTT.

This clone appeared a few times. The genes are TRBV28 and TRBJ2-7, with D perhaps matching TRBD1 (5 bases). The germline V and J ends were trimmed by 8 bases and 0 bases, with 14 bases remaining between them. This CDR3 has 14 residues. CDR1 and CDR2 from the germline V gene are MDHEN and SYDVKM. The CDR3 spells CASGPGDSSYEQYF. In DNA form, the CDR3 reads TGTGCCAGCGGCCCCGGTGACAGCTCCTACGAGCAGTACTTC.

The V call is TRBV5-1, the J call TRBJ2-5; 14 bases match TRBD2. The germline gives CDR1 SGHRS, CDR2 YFSETQ. The CDR3 loop spans 17 amino acids. Germline trimming cut 0 bases from V and 2 bases from J; bases unmatched to any gene: 3. CDR3 amino acids: CASSLGGLAGAQETQYF. The CDR3, as DNA: TGCGCCAGCAGCTTGGGGGGACTAGCGGGGGCTCAAGAGACCCAGTACTTC.

CDR3 sequence: CASREGQFSGANVLTF. CDR3 coding DNA: TGTGCCAGCAGGGAAGGACAGTTCTCTGGGGCCAACGTCCTGACTTTC. The chain combines TRBV5-4 with TRBJ2-6; D may be TRBD1 (6 bases). Looked up from germline, CDR1 is SGHNT and CDR2 is YYREEE (reference sequence). The CDR3 length is 16 residues. V shed 5 bases and J shed 0 bases, with 12 bases lying between them.

The J gene is TRBJ2-2, the V gene TRBV28; 8 bases match TRBD1. The CDR3 sequence is 16 residues long. Looked up from germline, CDR1 is MDHEN and CDR2 is SYDVKM. Unmatched junction bases numbered 7, after V lost 6 bases and J lost 1 base. The CDR3: CASRVTGTGNTGELFF. For the CDR3, the DNA is TGTGCCAGCAGGGTCACCGGGACAGGGAACACCGGGGAGCTGTTTTTT.

The V call is TRBV14, the J call TRBJ2-2; possible D gene TRBD1, 6 bases. The CDR3 runs 15 residues. V lost 0 bases and J 8 bases, leaving 13 bases between the germline ends. Germline V gives CDR1 SGHDN, CDR2 FVKESK. The CDR3, as DNA: TGTGCCAGCAGCCAAGATTTCACAGGGACGGGGGAGCTGTTTTTT. Translated: CASSQDFTGTGELFF.

The chain links TRBV27 to TRBJ2-1; 10 bases are a match to TRBD2. CDR3 length: 15 residues. J was trimmed by 10 bases and V by 3 bases; bases with no gene match: 9. Looked up from germline, CDR1 is MNHEY and CDR2 is SMNVEV (reference sequence). DNA of the CDR3: TGTGCCAGCAGTTTCAGCGGGGGGGCCCCCGGGGAGCAGTTCTTC. Protein sequence: CASSFSGGAPGEQFF.

The chain carries TRBV3-1 (or the pseudogene TRBV3-2) and TRBJ2-7; D is unresolved. The germline V and J ends were trimmed by 0 bases and 4 bases, with 7 bases remaining between them. CDR3 size: 13 residues. Germline V CDR1 and CDR2: LGHDT, YNNKEL (reference sequence). CDR3 in DNA: TGTGCCAGCAGCCAAGAGGGCAGTTACGAGCAGTACTTC. Its translation is CASSQEGSYEQYF.

The rearrangement links TRBV9 to TRBJ1-1; D ambiguous. Trimming left V 4 bases short and J 0 bases short, with 13 bases between. CDR3 length equals 15 residues. Germline assignment: CDR1 SGDLS and CDR2 YYNGEE. The CDR3 reads CASSTTRGLNTEAFF. CDR3 sequence (DNA): TGTGCCAGCAGCACCACCCGGGGTTTGAACACTGAAGCTTTCTTT.

This clone appeared a few times. The rearrangement joins TRBV6-4 to TRBJ2-3; a possible D gene is TRBD2 (5 bases). The V gene's germline CDR1 is MRHNA and CDR2 SNTAGT. This CDR3 region has 19 residues. Trimming pared 4 bases from V and 2 bases from J, leaving 25 bases between. The CDR3 is CASSGTEGPLAFPTDTQYF. Here the CDR3 DNA reads TGTGCCAGCAGTGGGACCGAGGGTCCCCTTGCCTTTCCCACAGATACGCAGTATTTT.

J is TRBJ2-5 and V is TRBV18; a possible D gene is TRBD2 (6 bases). Germline V gene data show CDR1 as KGHSH and CDR2 as LQKENI. The CDR3 length is 14 residues. V gave up 0 bases and J gave up 7 bases, with 12 bases separating them. This chain's CDR3 is CASSPPGGRTTQYF. The CDR3, as DNA: TGTGCCAGCTCACCACCAGGAGGGCGAACGACCCAGTACTTC.

V and J are TRBV15 and TRBJ2-1; 7 bases are shared with TRBD1. The ends lost 3 bases at V and 0 bases at J; junction bases unmatched: 11. The CDR3 covers 18 residues. The germline CDR1 and CDR2 sequences are LNHNV and YYDKDF (reference sequence). CDR3 nucleotides: TGTGCCACCAGCAGTCTAAGGGGGCAGTTCGTCTCCTACAATGAGCAGTTCTTC. Translation gives CATSSLRGQFVSYNEQFF.

The chain recombines TRBV11-2 with TRBJ2-5, with D tentatively TRBD1 (5 bases). CDR1 and CDR2 (germline): SGHAT, FQNNGV. The CDR3 spans 17 residues. The V end lost 0 bases, the J end lost 0 bases, and 14 bases lay between the germline ends. This CDR3 is CASSLDLVMTDQETQYF. Written as DNA, the CDR3 is TGTGCCAGCAGCTTAGATTTAGTCATGACAGACCAAGAGACCCAGTACTTC. The full variable domain, with the rest looked up from reference TRBV11-2 and TRBJ2-5, is EAGVAQSPRYKIIEKRQSVAFWCNPISGHATLYWYQQILGQGPKLLIQFQNNGVVDDSQLPKDRFSAERLKGVDSTLKIQPAKLEDSAVYLCASSLDLVMTDQETQYFGPGTRLLVL.

The chain employs TRBV21-1 and TRBJ1-3; TRBD1 is the table's D call, not checked against the DNA. TRBV21-1 is a pseudogene segment. The CDR3 consists of 15 residues. Here the CDR3 reads CASSKSEQGGNTIYF. In DNA, the CDR3 is TGTGCCAGCAGCAAATCCGAACAGGGAGGAAACACCATATATTTT.